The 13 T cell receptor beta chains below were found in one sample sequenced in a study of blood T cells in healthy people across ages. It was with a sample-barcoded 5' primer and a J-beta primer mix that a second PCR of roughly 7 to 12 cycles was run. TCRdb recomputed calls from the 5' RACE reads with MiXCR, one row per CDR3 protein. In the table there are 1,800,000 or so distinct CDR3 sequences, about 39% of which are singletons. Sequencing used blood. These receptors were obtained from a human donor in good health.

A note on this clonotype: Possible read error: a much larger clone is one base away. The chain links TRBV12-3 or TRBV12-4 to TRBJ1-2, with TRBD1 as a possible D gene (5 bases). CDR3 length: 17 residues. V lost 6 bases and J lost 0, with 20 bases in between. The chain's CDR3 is CASREAGAGQANYGYTF. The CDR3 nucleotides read TGTGCCAGCAGAGAAGCAGGAGCGGGGCAGGCTAACTATGGCTACACCTTC.

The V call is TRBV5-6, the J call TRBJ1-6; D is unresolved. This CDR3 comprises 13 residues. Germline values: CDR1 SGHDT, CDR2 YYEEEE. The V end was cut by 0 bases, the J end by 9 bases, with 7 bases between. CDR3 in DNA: TGTGCCAGCAGCTTGGAAAGACTTTCACCCCTCCACTTT. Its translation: CASSLERLSPLHF.

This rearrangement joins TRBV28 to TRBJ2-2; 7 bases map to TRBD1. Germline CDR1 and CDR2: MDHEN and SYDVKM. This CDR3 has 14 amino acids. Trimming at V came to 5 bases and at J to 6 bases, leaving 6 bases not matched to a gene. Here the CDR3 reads CASSLRTGAGELFF. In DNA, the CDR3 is TGTGCCAGCAGTCTACGAACAGGGGCCGGGGAGCTGTTTTTT.

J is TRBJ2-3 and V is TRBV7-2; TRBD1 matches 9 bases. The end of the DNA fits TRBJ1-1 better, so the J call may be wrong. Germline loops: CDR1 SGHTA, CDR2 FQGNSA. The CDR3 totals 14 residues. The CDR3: CASSRDRESWEAFF. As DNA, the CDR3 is TGTGCCAGCAGCAGGGACAGGGAAAGTTGGGAAGCTTTCTTT.

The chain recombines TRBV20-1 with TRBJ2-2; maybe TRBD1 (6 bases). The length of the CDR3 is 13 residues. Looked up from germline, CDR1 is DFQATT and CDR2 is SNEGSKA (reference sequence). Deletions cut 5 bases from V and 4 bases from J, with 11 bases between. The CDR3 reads CSAWGTSTGELFF. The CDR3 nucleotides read TGCAGTGCTTGGGGGACATCCACCGGGGAGCTGTTTTTT.

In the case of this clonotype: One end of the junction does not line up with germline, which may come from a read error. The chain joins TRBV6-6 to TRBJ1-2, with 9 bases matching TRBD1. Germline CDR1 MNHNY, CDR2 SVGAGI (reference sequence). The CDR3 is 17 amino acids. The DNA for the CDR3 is TGTGCCGGCAGTTACGACGCGGACAGGGGACACAACTATGGCTACACCTTC. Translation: CAGSYDADRGHNYGYTF.

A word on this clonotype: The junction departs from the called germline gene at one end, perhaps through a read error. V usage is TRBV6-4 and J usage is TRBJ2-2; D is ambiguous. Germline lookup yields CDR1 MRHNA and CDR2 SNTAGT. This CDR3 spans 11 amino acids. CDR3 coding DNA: TGTGCTAGCACTCCCACGGGGGAGCTGTTTTTT. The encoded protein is CASTPTGELFF.

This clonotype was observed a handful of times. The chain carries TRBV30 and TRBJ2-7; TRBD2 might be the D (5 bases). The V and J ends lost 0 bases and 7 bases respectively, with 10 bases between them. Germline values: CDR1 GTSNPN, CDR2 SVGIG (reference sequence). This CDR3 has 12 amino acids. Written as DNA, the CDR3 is TGTGCCTGGAGTGTTGGGCCGGGGGAGCAGTACTTC. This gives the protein CAWSVGPGEQYF. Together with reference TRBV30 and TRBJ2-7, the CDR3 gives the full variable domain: SQTIHQWPATLVQPVGSPLSLECTVEGTSNPNLYWYRQAAGRGLQLLFYSVGIGQISSEVPQNLSASRPQDRQFILSSKKLLLSDSGFYLCAWSVGPGEQYFGPGTRLTVT.

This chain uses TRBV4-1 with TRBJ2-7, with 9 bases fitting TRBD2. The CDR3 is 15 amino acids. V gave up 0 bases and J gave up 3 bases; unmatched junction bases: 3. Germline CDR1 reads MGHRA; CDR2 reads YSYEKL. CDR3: CASSQDQRGDYEQYF. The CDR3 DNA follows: TGCGCCAGCAGCCAAGACCAGCGGGGGGACTACGAGCAGTACTTC.

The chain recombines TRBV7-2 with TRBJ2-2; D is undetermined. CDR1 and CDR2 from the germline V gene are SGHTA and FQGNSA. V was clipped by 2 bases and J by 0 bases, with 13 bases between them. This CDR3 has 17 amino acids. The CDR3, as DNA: TGTGCCAGCAGCTTAACAGCACTTAAGGCGAACACCGGGGAGCTGTTTTTT. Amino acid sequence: CASSLTALKANTGELFF. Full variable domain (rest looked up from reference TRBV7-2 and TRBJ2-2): GAGVSQSPSNKVTEKGKDVELRCDPISGHTALYWYRQSLGQGLEFLIYFQGNSAPDKSGLPSDRFSAERTGGSVSTLTIQRTQQEDSAVYLCASSLTALKANTGELFFGEGSRLTVL.

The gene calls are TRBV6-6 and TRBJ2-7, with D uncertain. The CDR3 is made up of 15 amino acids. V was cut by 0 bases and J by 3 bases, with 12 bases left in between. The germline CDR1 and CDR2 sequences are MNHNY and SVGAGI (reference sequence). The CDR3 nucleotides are TGTGCCAGCAGTTACTCTAATGGGGTGGTCTACGAGCAGTACTTC. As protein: CASSYSNGVVYEQYF.

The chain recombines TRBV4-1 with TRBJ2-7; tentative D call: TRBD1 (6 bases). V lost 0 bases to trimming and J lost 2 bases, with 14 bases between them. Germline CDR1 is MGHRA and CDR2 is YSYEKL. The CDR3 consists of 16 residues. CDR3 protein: CASSQDQTGNPYEQYF. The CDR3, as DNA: TGCGCCAGCAGCCAAGATCAAACAGGGAACCCCTACGAGCAGTACTTC.

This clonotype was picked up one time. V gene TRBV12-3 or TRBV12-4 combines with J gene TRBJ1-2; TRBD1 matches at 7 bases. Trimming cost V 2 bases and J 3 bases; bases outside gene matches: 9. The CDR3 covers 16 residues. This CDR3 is CASSLMGGQLHYGYTF. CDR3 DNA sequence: TGTGCCAGCAGTTTAATGGGGGGACAGCTACACTATGGCTACACCTTC.